These T cell receptor beta chains were read from a single sample in a study of T cell repertoires in cytomegalovirus infection. TCRdb analysed the reads with MiXCR anew, one entry per CDR3 protein. The sample yields under 850,000 distinct CDR3 sequences, around a third seen once. Antigens for these TCRs are unknown. The sample was cultured PBMCs, taken from culture after CMV antigen stimulation. The receptors were gathered from a human donor in good health (CMV status not recorded). Some clones in this sample may be carry-over from other donors' samples. The CDR3 runs from the conserved cysteine through the conserved F or W. D genes are given only for firm matches. Part of the rows lack a size; the others show once, few, many or a class for expanded clones.

J,D,V,size,CDR3,DNA
TRBJ1-1,TRBD1,TRBV11-3,-,CASSPDRGTEAFF,TGTGCCAGCAGCCCAGACAGGGGCACTGAAGCTTTCTTT
TRBJ2-2,TRBD2,TRBV12-3/TRBV12-4,few,CASRGTSGLAGELFF,TGTGCCAGCAGGGGGACTAGCGGGTTAGCCGGGGAGCTGTTTTTT
TRBJ1-2,TRBD1,TRBV7-9,-,CASSEPGQANYGYTF,TGTGCCAGCAGCGAACCTGGACAGGCAAACTATGGCTACACCTTC
TRBJ2-3,-,TRBV20-1,-,CSASAAGIPDTQYF,TGCAGTGCTAGTGCTGCGGGTATCCCAGATACGCAGTATTTT
TRBJ2-1,-,TRBV7-7,few,CASSPGPTNEQFF,TGTGCCAGCAGCCCCGGACCTACCAATGAGCAGTTCTTC
TRBJ1-1,-,TRBV5-4,-,CASSPDGLMNTEAFF,TGTGCCAGCAGCCCGGACGGACTAATGAACACTGAAGCTTTCTTT
TRBJ2-2,-,TRBV6-2/TRBV6-3,few,CASRHTSTGELFF,TGTGCCAGCAGACATACAAGCACCGGGGAGCTGTTTTTT
TRBJ1-3,-,TRBV6-2/TRBV6-3,-,CASSETGSGNTIYF,TGTGCCAGCAGTGAAACAGGCTCTGGAAACACCATATATTTT
TRBJ1-3,-,TRBV7-6,-,CASSLRSSSSGNTIYF,TGTGCCAGCAGCTTACGGTCATCAAGCTCTGGAAACACCATATATTTT
TRBJ2-5,-,TRBV18,-,CASSPLGGKETQYF,TGTGCCAGCTCCCCACTGGGTGGAAAAGAGACCCAGTACTTC
TRBJ1-1,TRBD1,TRBV29-1,few,CSVQTGGDEAFF,TGCAGCGTCCAAACAGGGGGCGATGAAGCTTTCTTT
TRBJ2-1,-,TRBV11-2,-,CASSFAGGLNEQFF,TGTGCCAGCAGCTTCGCTGGCGGGTTGAATGAGCAGTTCTTC
TRBJ1-3,-,TRBV12-3/TRBV12-4,few,CASSLQEAGNTIYF,TGTGCCAGCAGTTTACAGGAGGCTGGAAACACCATATATTTT
TRBJ1-3,-,TRBV4-3,few,CASSQESGNTIYF,TGCGCCAGCAGCCAAGAATCGGGGAACACCATATATTTT
TRBJ2-1,-,TRBV7-9,few,CASSIKQGHGYNEQFF,TGTGCCAGCAGCATAAAGCAGGGGCATGGCTACAATGAGCAGTTCTTC
TRBJ2-1,TRBD1,TRBV6-2/TRBV6-3,few,CASSPRTGGGRYNEQFF,TGTGCCAGCAGCCCCAGGACAGGGGGGGGTCGATACAATGAGCAGTTCTTC
TRBJ1-1,-,TRBV2,-,CASRSGAEAFF,TGTGCCAGCAGATCTGGAGCTGAAGCTTTCTTT
TRBJ1-5,-,TRBV11-2,few,CASSWGGGQPQHF,TGTGCCAGCAGCTGGGGTGGGGGGCAACCCCAGCATTTT
TRBJ2-2,-,TRBV27,few,CASSLGSSPGELFF,TGTGCCAGCAGTTTGGGAAGTAGTCCCGGGGAGCTGTTTTTT
TRBJ2-2,TRBD2,TRBV11-1,-,CASSFRSGGSGELFF,TGTGCCAGCAGCTTCAGAAGCGGGGGTTCCGGGGAGCTGTTTTTT
TRBJ2-1,-,TRBV2,-,CASSEFGGMAYNEQFF,TGTGCCAGCAGTGAATTTGGGGGTATGGCCTACAATGAGCAGTTCTTC
TRBJ2-5,TRBD2,TRBV6-5,few,CASKGPSGYQETQYF,TGTGCCAGTAAAGGGCCTAGCGGGTACCAAGAGACCCAGTACTTC
TRBJ1-2,TRBD1,TRBV6-6,few,CASRQGTGGPNYGYTF,TGTGCCAGCAGGCAAGGGACAGGGGGCCCTAACTATGGCTACACCTTC
TRBJ1-1,-,TRBV20-1,-,CSARGLKRLTEAFF,TGCAGTGCTAGAGGCCTCAAGCGGCTCACTGAAGCTTTCTTT
TRBJ1-2,TRBD1,TRBV5-4,-,CASSPMTGVYYGYTF,TGTGCCAGCAGCCCTATGACAGGGGTTTACTATGGCTACACCTTC
TRBJ1-1,-,TRBV19,few,CASSIVVEGLNTEAFF,TGTGCCAGTAGTATAGTGGTCGAGGGCTTGAACACTGAAGCTTTCTTT
TRBJ1-2,-,TRBV12-3/TRBV12-4,-,CASTDLPLSGSYGYTF,TGTGCCAGCACCGATTTGCCATTGTCGGGGTCCTATGGCTACACCTTC
TRBJ2-5,TRBD2,TRBV4-2,few,CASSARLARAETQYF,TGTGCCAGCAGCGCCCGACTAGCGCGGGCAGAGACCCAGTACTTC
TRBJ1-2,-,TRBV27,-,CASSKHTSGTPINYGYTF,TGTGCCAGCAGTAAACACACCTCCGGGACACCCATTAACTATGGCTACACCTTC
TRBJ1-1,TRBD1,TRBV4-2,-,CASSQVGTAMNTEAFF,TGTGCCAGCAGCCAAGTCGGGACAGCCATGAACACTGAAGCTTTCTTT
TRBJ2-7,-,TRBV27,few,CASSPRGRYEQYF,TGTGCCAGCAGTCCTCGGGGAAGGTACGAGCAGTACTTC
TRBJ2-7,TRBD1,TRBV7-2,-,CATAGGPGTTYEQYF,TGTGCCACCGCAGGGGGCCCTGGAACTACGTACGAGCAGTACTTC
TRBJ2-5,-,TRBV7-2,-,CASSLSRGWGTQYF,TGTGCCAGCAGCTTATCGCGGGGCTGGGGGACCCAGTACTTC
TRBJ2-2,-,TRBV7-2,-,CASSFGTGNTGELFF,TGTGCCAGCAGCTTTGGTACAGGGAATACCGGGGAGCTGTTTTTT
TRBJ2-3,-,TRBV7-2,many,CASSSDRPRSTDTQYF,TGTGCCAGCAGCTCCGACAGGCCCAGAAGCACAGATACGCAGTATTTT
TRBJ1-5,-,TRBV7-2,many,CASSSQEDQPQHF,TGTGCCAGCAGCTCGCAGGAGGATCAGCCCCAGCATTTT